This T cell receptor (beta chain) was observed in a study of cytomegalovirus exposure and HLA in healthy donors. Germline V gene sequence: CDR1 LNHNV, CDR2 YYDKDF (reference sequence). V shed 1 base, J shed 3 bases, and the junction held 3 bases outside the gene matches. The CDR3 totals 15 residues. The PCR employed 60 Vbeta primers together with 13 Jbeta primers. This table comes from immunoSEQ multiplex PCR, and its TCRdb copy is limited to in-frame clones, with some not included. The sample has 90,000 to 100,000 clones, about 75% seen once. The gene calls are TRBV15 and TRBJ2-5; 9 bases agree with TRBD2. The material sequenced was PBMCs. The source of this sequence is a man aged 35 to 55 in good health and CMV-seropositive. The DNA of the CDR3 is TGTGCCACCAGCAGAGTGGCTAGCGGGAAAGAGACCCAGTACTTC. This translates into CATSRVASGKETQYF.